The subject of this entry is one TCR beta chain. Each participant's cohort was designated according to participant-reported clinical history. Per the original data handling: Amplifying reference gene primers gave estimates of nucleated cell counts. Method: immunoSEQ multiplex PCR; TCRdb's copy keeps in-frame clones and lacks some. V, J and clone size reflect that table, while D and trimming were determined from the DNA. The sample lists some 350,000 clones; approximately 87% were seen once. This entry is derived from a study of blood T cell repertoires in COVID-19. Study-wide context: Donors in the United States, Italy and Spain gave samples during acute or convalescent COVID-19. From T cells, B-cell-depleted T cells, or PBMCs came the material, which was cDNA or gDNA.

The TCR was taken from a woman aged 30 to 39 who had recovered from COVID-19. Sequenced material: PBMCs or T cells enriched from blood (not recorded which).

The CDR3 reads CASSISREDYGYTF. In DNA, the CDR3 is TGTGCCAGTAGTATATCCCGAGAGGACTATGGCTACACCTTC. The chain joins TRBV19 to TRBJ1-2; the D is unclear. The CDR3 extends over 14 amino acids. In germline, CDR1 is LNHDA, CDR2 SQIVND (reference sequence). V was pared by 2 bases and J by 3 bases, with 10 bases between.